This TCR beta chain derives from a study of blood T cells in healthy people across ages. About this clonotype: This clone may be a read error of a much larger clone one base away.

A second PCR, run for roughly 7 to 12 cycles, used a sample-barcoded 5' primer plus a J-beta primer mix. Each CDR3 protein gets one entry after TCRdb re-called the 5' RACE reads with MiXCR. Here the sample spans approximately 960,000 distinct CDR3 sequences, around 29% being singletons. The sample was also reused in another study, on T cells of mothers and their children.

The sequencing sample was made of blood. The source is a woman aged 35 to 49 in good health.

The CDR3 nucleotides are TGTGCCAGCAGCTTTACCAGCACAGCACAAGAGACCCAGTTCTTC. As protein: CASSFTSTAQETQFF. This chain links TRBV7-2 with TRBJ2-5; D gene unclear. The J call may be wrong; the DNA end is better matched by TRBJ2-1. CDR3 length equals 15 residues. The germline gives CDR1 SGHTA, CDR2 FQGNSA.